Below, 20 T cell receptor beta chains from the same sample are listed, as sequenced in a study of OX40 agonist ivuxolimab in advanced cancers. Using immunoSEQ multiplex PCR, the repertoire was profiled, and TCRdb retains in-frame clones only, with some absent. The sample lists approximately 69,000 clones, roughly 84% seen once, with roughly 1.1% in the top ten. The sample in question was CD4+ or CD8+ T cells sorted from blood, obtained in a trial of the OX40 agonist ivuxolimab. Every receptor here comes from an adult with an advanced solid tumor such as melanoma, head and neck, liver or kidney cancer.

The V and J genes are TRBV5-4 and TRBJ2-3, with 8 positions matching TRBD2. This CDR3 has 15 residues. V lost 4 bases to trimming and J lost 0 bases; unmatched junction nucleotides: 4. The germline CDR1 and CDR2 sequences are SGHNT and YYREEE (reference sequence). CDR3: CASSQAGVSTDTQYF. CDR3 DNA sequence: TGTGCCAGCAGCCAAGCGGGGGTTAGCACAGATACGCAGTATTTT. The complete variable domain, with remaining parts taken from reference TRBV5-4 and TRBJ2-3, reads ETGVTQSPTHLIKTRGQQVTLRCSSQSGHNTVSWYQQALGQGPQFIFQYYREEENGRGNFPPRFSGLQFPNYSSELNVNALELDDSALYLCASSQAGVSTDTQYFGPGTRLTVL.

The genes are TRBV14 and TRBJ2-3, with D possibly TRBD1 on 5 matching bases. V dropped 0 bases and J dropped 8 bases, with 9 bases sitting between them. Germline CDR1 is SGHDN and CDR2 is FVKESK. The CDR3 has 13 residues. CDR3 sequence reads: CASSQEGVGTQYF. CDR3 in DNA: TGTGCCAGCAGCCAAGAAGGGGTTGGTACGCAGTATTTT.

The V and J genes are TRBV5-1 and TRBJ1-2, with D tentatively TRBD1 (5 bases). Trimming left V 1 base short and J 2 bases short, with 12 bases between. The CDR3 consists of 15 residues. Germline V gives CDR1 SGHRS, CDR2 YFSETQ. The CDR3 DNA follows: TGCGCCAGCAGCTTGAATGCGGGGCCAAACTATGGCTACACCTTC. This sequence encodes CASSLNAGPNYGYTF. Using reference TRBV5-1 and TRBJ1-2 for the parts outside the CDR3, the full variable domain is KAGVTQTPRYLIKTRGQQVTLSCSPISGHRSVSWYQQTPGQGLQFLFEYFSETQRNKGNFPGRFSGRQFSNSRSEMNVSTLELGDSALYLCASSLNAGPNYGYTFGSGTRLTVV.

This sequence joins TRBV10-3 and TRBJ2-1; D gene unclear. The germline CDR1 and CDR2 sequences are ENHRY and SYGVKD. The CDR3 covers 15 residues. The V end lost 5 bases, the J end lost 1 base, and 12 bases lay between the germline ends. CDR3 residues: CAISLDLKSYNEQFF. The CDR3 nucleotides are TGTGCCATCAGTTTGGACCTGAAATCCTACAATGAGCAGTTCTTC.

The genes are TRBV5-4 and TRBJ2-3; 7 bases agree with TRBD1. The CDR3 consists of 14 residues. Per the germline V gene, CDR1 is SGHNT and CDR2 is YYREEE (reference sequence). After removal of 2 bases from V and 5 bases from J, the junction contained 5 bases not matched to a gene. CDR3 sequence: CASSFGTAGDTQYF. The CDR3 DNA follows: TGTGCCAGCAGCTTCGGGACAGCTGGAGATACGCAGTATTTT.

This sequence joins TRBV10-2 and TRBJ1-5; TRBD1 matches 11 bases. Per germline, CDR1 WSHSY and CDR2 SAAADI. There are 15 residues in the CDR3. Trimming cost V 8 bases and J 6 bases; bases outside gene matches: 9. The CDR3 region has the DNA TGCGCCAGCGACCCGGGACAGGGGGTGGGTCAGCCCCAGCATTTT. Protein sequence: CASDPGQGVGQPQHF.

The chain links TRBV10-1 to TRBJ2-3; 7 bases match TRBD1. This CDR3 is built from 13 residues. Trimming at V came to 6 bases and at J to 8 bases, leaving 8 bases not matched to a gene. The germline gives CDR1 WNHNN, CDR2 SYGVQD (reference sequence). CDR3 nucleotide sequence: TGCGCCAGCAGCCCCGGGACAGAGGGTACGCAGTATTTT. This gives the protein CASSPGTEGTQYF.

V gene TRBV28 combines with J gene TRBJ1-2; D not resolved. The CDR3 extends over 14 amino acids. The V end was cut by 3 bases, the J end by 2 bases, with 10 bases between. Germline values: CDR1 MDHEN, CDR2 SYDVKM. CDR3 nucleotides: TGTGCCAGCAGTTTGGAGACCCACAACTATGGCTACACCTTC. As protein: CASSLETHNYGYTF.

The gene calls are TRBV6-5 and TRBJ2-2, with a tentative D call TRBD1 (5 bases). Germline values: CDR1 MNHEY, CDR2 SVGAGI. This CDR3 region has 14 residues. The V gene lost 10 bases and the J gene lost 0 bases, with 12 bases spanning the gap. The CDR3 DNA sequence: TGTGCCACTATGGACACAGCGAACACCGGGGAGCTGTTTTTT. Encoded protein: CATMDTANTGELFF.

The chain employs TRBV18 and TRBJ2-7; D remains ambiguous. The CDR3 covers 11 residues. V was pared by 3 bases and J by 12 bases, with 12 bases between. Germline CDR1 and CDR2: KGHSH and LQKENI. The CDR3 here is CASSPGLEAYF. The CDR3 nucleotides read TGTGCCAGCTCACCTGGTCTTGAGGCGTACTTC.

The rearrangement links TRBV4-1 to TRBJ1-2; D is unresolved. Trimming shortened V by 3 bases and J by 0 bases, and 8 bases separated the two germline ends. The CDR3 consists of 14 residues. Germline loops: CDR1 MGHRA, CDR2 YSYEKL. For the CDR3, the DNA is TGCGCCAGCAGCCATACAGCAGCTAACTATGGCTACACCTTC. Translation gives CASSHTAANYGYTF.

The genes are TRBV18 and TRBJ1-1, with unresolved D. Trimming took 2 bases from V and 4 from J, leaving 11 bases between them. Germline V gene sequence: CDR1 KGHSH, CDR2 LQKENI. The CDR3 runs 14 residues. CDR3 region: CASSPGADITEAFF. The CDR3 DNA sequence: TGTGCCAGCTCACCAGGTGCAGACATCACTGAAGCTTTCTTT.

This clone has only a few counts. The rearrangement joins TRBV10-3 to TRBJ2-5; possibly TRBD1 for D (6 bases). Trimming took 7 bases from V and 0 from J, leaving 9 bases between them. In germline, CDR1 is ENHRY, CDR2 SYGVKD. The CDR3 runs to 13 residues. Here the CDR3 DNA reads TGTGCCATCACGGACAGTTACCAAGAGACCCAGTACTTC. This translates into CAITDSYQETQYF.

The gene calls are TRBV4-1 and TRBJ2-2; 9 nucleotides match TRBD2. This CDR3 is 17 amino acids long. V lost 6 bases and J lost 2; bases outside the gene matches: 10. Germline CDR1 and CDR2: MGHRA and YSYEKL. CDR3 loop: CASRPPGLARNTGELFF. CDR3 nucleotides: TGCGCCAGCAGACCCCCGGGACTAGCAAGAAACACCGGGGAGCTGTTTTTT.

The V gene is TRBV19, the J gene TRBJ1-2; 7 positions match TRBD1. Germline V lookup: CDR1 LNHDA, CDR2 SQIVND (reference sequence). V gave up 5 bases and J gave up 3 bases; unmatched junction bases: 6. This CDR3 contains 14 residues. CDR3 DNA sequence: TGTGCCAGTAGTGTGACAGGGCTTTACTATGGCTACACCTTC. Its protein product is CASSVTGLYYGYTF.

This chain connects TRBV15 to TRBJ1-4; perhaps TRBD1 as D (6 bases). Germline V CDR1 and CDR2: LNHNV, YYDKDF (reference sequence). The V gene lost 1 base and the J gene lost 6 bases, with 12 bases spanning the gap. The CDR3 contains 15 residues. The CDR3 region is CATSRGGGGDEKLFF. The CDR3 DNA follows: TGTGCCACCAGCAGAGGGGGAGGGGGGGATGAAAAACTGTTTTTT.

The CDR3 DNA follows: TGTGCCAGCAGTCTGGACAGGCGATATGGCTACACCTTC. It translates to CASSLDRRYGYTF. The chain employs TRBV6-5 and TRBJ1-2, with 7 bases fitting TRBD1. V shed 5 bases, J shed 5 bases, and the junction held 5 bases outside the gene matches. Germline assignment: CDR1 MNHEY and CDR2 SVGAGI. The CDR3 contains 13 residues.

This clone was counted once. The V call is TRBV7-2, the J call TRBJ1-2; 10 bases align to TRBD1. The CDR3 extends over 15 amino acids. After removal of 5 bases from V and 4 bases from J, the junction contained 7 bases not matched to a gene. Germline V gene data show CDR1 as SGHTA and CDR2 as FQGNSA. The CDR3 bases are TGTGCCAGCAGCCCGACAGGGGGCGACCCCTATGGCTACACCTTC. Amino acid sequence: CASSPTGGDPYGYTF.

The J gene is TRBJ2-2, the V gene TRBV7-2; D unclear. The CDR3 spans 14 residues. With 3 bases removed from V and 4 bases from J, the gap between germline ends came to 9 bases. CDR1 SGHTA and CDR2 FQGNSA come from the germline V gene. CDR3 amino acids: CASSFVKGTGELFF. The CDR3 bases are TGTGCCAGCAGCTTCGTCAAGGGCACCGGGGAGCTGTTTTTT.

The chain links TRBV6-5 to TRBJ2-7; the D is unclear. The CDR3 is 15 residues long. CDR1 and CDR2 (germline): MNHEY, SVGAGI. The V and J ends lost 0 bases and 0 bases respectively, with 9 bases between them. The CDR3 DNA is TGTGCCAGCAGTTACTCGGCAGGTCTCTCCTACGAGCAGTACTTC. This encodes CASSYSAGLSYEQYF.